This entry lists 8 T cell receptor beta chains sequenced from one sample in a study of blood T cell repertoires in COVID-19. Sequencing used immunoSEQ multiplex PCR; TCRdb keeps in-frame clones, though not all of them. The table has 50,000 to 60,000 clones, 90% seen once; the top ten hold about 10%. Sequenced sample: peripheral blood. Receptors were obtained from a woman of 80 years or more with acute or convalescent COVID-19.

The genes are TRBV29-1 and TRBJ1-2, with 8 bases lining up with TRBD1. Germline V lookup: CDR1 SQVTM, CDR2 ANQGSEA. V shed 3 bases and J 5 bases; nucleotides not matched to a gene: 2. This CDR3 comprises 12 residues. CDR3 DNA: TGCAGCGTTGACAACAGGGGGTATGGCTACACCTTC. Translation: CSVDNRGYGYTF.

The chain uses TRBV25-1 and TRBJ2-1; D possibly corresponds to TRBD2 (7 bases). The CDR3 extends over 17 amino acids. CDR1 and CDR2 from the germline V gene are MGHDK and SYGVNS. Between the trimmed V and J ends, which lost 3 bases and 5 bases, there was a span of 20 bases. DNA of the CDR3: TGTGCCAGCAGTGATAACACGGGGGGCCCTCTACACAATGAGCAGTTCTTC. This codes for CASSDNTGGPLHNEQFF. Variable domain in full (rest from reference TRBV25-1 and TRBJ2-1): EADIYQTPRYLVIGTGKKITLECSQTMGHDKMYWYQQDPGMELHLIHYSYGVNSTEKGDLSSESTVSRIRTEHFPLTLESARPSHTSQYLCASSDNTGGPLHNEQFFGPGTRLTVL.

The genes are TRBV11-2 and TRBJ2-7; maybe TRBD1 (6 bases). Germline loops: CDR1 SGHAT, CDR2 FQNNGV. Between the trimmed V and J ends, which lost 0 bases and 1 base, there was a span of 13 bases. The CDR3 runs to 16 residues. CDR3: CASSLDLTGQSYEQYF. CDR3 sequence (DNA): TGTGCCAGCAGCTTAGATCTGACGGGACAATCCTACGAGCAGTACTTC.

The chain uses TRBV2 and TRBJ1-2; 8 bases are a match to TRBD1. This CDR3 spans 19 amino acids. Germline V lookup: CDR1 SNHLY, CDR2 FYNNEI. Losses at the gene ends were 2 bases for V and 3 bases for J; bases not matched to a gene: 17. The CDR3 sequence is CASSEPGSAGGPSYYGYTF. The CDR3 bases are TGTGCCAGCAGTGAACCTGGGTCGGCAGGGGGCCCCTCATACTATGGCTACACCTTC.

The genes are TRBV30 and TRBJ1-1; perhaps TRBD1 as D (5 bases). This CDR3 region has 13 residues. The V gene lost 5 bases and the J gene lost 4 bases, with 14 bases spanning the gap. Per the germline V gene, CDR1 is GTSNPN and CDR2 is SVGIG (reference sequence). The CDR3 bases are TGTGCCTGGGATCAGGGCTATCTCACTGAAGCTTTCTTT. This codes for CAWDQGYLTEAFF.

The genes are TRBV5-3 and TRBJ1-4, with D maybe TRBD1 (5 bases). TRBV5-3 is marked as an open reading frame, function uncertain. Trimming pared 3 bases from V and 7 bases from J, leaving 16 bases between. This CDR3 is built from 15 residues. CDR3 in amino acids: CARSSEGVPGEKLFF. Here the CDR3 DNA reads TGTGCCAGAAGCTCCGAAGGGGTGCCTGGTGAAAAACTGTTTTTT.

This clone was recorded only once. The chain is built from TRBV5-5 and TRBJ2-7; 10 nucleotides agree with TRBD2. V trimming: 0 bases; J trimming: 4 bases; junction bases outside the gene matches: 7. Per germline, CDR1 SGHKS and CDR2 YYEKEE (reference sequence). This CDR3 has 16 residues. The CDR3: CASSLGLAGALYEQYF. CDR3 sequence (DNA): TGTGCCAGCAGCTTGGGGCTAGCGGGAGCATTATACGAGCAGTACTTC.

This clone was counted only a few times. The genes are TRBV3-1 (or the pseudogene TRBV3-2) and TRBJ2-7; D not certain. V gave up 0 bases and J gave up 9 bases, with 15 bases separating them. The CDR3 extends over 14 amino acids. Germline CDR1 reads LGHDT; CDR2 reads YNNKEL (reference sequence). This CDR3 reads CASSQDVGGSWQYF. The CDR3, as DNA: TGTGCCAGCAGCCAAGATGTTGGCGGCTCATGGCAGTACTTC.